Listed below are T cell receptor beta chains from one sample, sequenced in a study of T cells after yellow fever vaccination. Using its own MiXCR run on the 5' RACE reads, TCRdb lists one record per CDR3 protein. The sample yields 300,000 or so distinct CDR3 sequences, 13% seen once. Specimen: CD4+ T cells sorted from PBMCs, collected 45 days after the yellow fever booster vaccination. Source of these receptors: a man younger than 40 who received the YFV17D yellow fever vaccine. Each CDR3 is given without its conserved first and last residue. Size tells how often a clone was seen (once, few, many) or the class of an expanded clone, and some rows leave it out.

CDR3aa: SAIDREIEQY
v_gene: TRBV20-1
j_gene: TRBJ2-7
abundance: -

CDR3aa: ASTRDRGPDTQY
v_gene: TRBV10-3
j_gene: TRBJ2-3
abundance: -

CDR3aa: SATPSTDTQY
v_gene: TRBV20-1
j_gene: TRBJ2-3
abundance: -

CDR3aa: ASSPTGKTSYEQY
v_gene: TRBV7-8
j_gene: TRBJ2-7
abundance: -

CDR3aa: SAGGLESNEQF
v_gene: TRBV20-1
j_gene: TRBJ2-1
abundance: few

CDR3aa: ASSLDSRSGELF
v_gene: TRBV7-2
j_gene: TRBJ2-2
abundance: -

CDR3aa: ASSDIIGNQPQH
v_gene: TRBV3-1
j_gene: TRBJ1-5
abundance: few

CDR3aa: SAVYSGSPY
v_gene: TRBV20-1
j_gene: TRBJ2-7
abundance: few

CDR3aa: ASGREYTGELF
v_gene: TRBV9
j_gene: TRBJ2-2
abundance: few

CDR3aa: ASSSDYRQY
v_gene: TRBV7-2
j_gene: TRBJ2-7
abundance: few

CDR3aa: ASSPSSGLAGVELT
v_gene: TRBV4-3
j_gene: TRBJ2-6
abundance: -

CDR3aa: ASSLAGHSQETQY
v_gene: TRBV5-6
j_gene: TRBJ2-5
abundance: -

CDR3aa: ASSLYKTGPYEQY
v_gene: TRBV7-9
j_gene: TRBJ2-7
abundance: -

CDR3aa: ASSFGLKNNEQF
v_gene: TRBV7-6
j_gene: TRBJ2-1
abundance: many

CDR3aa: SARDTVALPNEQF
v_gene: TRBV20-1
j_gene: TRBJ2-1
abundance: -

CDR3aa: ASSRSKGGSTDTQY
v_gene: TRBV7-2
j_gene: TRBJ2-3
abundance: -

CDR3aa: ASSQGGTRAYEQY
v_gene: TRBV3-1
j_gene: TRBJ2-7
abundance: -

CDR3aa: ASSITGYQETQY
v_gene: TRBV19
j_gene: TRBJ2-5
abundance: few

CDR3aa: ASSLGTGATQY
v_gene: TRBV6-5
j_gene: TRBJ2-5
abundance: -

CDR3aa: ASRAQGAGYGYT
v_gene: TRBV6-1
j_gene: TRBJ1-2
abundance: -

CDR3aa: ATSAGGRWNEQF
v_gene: TRBV24-1
j_gene: TRBJ2-1
abundance: many

CDR3aa: SARPPQGNSPLH
v_gene: TRBV20-1
j_gene: TRBJ1-6
abundance: few

CDR3aa: ASSRNTGGGTEAF
v_gene: TRBV4-3
j_gene: TRBJ1-1
abundance: few

CDR3aa: SVGRSGSSAGELF
v_gene: TRBV29-1
j_gene: TRBJ2-2
abundance: few

CDR3aa: SARVDGLNNEQF
v_gene: TRBV20-1
j_gene: TRBJ2-1
abundance: few

CDR3aa: ASRGSGGYNEQF
v_gene: TRBV6-1
j_gene: TRBJ2-1
abundance: -

CDR3aa: SVRAAGQYGYT
v_gene: TRBV29-1
j_gene: TRBJ1-2
abundance: many

CDR3aa: ASSFIAGGPHEQY
v_gene: TRBV7-2
j_gene: TRBJ2-7
abundance: few

CDR3aa: ASSRSANTEAF
v_gene: TRBV7-2
j_gene: TRBJ1-1
abundance: -

CDR3aa: AAWATDTQY
v_gene: TRBV10-2
j_gene: TRBJ2-3
abundance: few

CDR3aa: ASSGPTRTSYEQY
v_gene: TRBV7-9
j_gene: TRBJ2-7
abundance: -

CDR3aa: SARDANGDYTEAF
v_gene: TRBV20-1
j_gene: TRBJ1-1
abundance: few

CDR3aa: ASSSYLGTGVTGELF
v_gene: TRBV27
j_gene: TRBJ2-2
abundance: -

CDR3aa: ASTLASGPNTQY
v_gene: TRBV28
j_gene: TRBJ2-3
abundance: -

CDR3aa: ATGQPPTEAF
v_gene: TRBV12-3/TRBV12-4
j_gene: TRBJ1-1
abundance: -

CDR3aa: ATSRDNRPPPPEAF
v_gene: TRBV15
j_gene: TRBJ1-1
abundance: -